The 30 T cell receptor beta chains below come from one sample, sequenced in a study of shared clonotypes between healthy human individuals (TCRdb year 2020). Library preparation used the immunoSEQ multiplex PCR assay. The table comes from immuneACCESS by way of TCRdb, which keeps in-frame sequences with V and J called. Part of the clones is missing from these tables; in studies checked, under half for an unresolved V gene and the rest for unknown reasons. The sample has around 600,000 clones on record, approximately 95% of them singletons. The ten largest account for about 0.11% of the sample. CD8 naive samples consisted of CD45RO-negative cells that were positively selected for CCR7, yielding a CD45RA+CCR7+ population without TemRA cells. The source material was naive CD8+ T cells sorted from blood. The cell subset or site label of this sample denotes: CD45RA+CCR7+. All receptors come from a woman aged 30 to 39 in good health.

The V gene is TRBV6-5, the J gene TRBJ1-1; TRBD1 matches at 10 bases. The CDR3 totals 15 residues. V lost 2 bases, J lost 3 bases, and 3 bases stayed unmatched. Germline V CDR1 and CDR2: MNHEY, SVGAGI. In nucleotides, the CDR3 is TGTGCCAGCAGTTACCCCGGGACAGGGGACACTGAAGCTTTCTTT. This gives the protein CASSYPGTGDTEAFF.

V is TRBV7-9 and J is TRBJ2-7; 9 nucleotides agree with TRBD1. The CDR3 has 16 amino acids. With V trimmed by 2 bases and J by 0 bases, 5 bases remained unmatched. Germline V gene data show CDR1 as SEHNR and CDR2 as FQNEAQ (reference sequence). CDR3 sequence (DNA): TGTGCCAGCAGCTTATCTCCGGACAGGGGCTCCTACGAGCAGTACTTC. This encodes CASSLSPDRGSYEQYF.

This chain uses TRBV5-6 with TRBJ1-2; D unclear. The CDR3 has 13 residues. Per germline, CDR1 SGHDT and CDR2 YYEEEE. The germline V and J ends were trimmed by 2 bases and 5 bases, with 10 bases remaining between them. In DNA form, the CDR3 reads TGTGCCAGCAGCTTCCTGGGGTGGTATGGCTACACCTTC. It codes for CASSFLGWYGYTF.

The chain is built from TRBV7-6 and TRBJ2-1; D unclear. CDR1 SGHVS and CDR2 FNYEAQ come from the germline V gene. Trimming cost V 1 base and J 5 bases, with 6 bases left between them. The CDR3 covers 13 residues. The DNA of the CDR3 is TGTGCCAGCAGCTTAGTGGAGAACAATGAGCAGTTCTTC. This codes for CASSLVENNEQFF.

V is TRBV5-1 and J is TRBJ1-2, with D maybe TRBD1 (5 bases). CDR1 SGHRS and CDR2 YFSETQ come from the germline V gene. With 0 bases removed from V and 8 bases from J, the gap between germline ends came to 8 bases. The CDR3 runs 12 residues. The CDR3 region has the DNA TGCGCCAGCAGCTTGGCAGGGACCGGCTACACCTTC. Translated: CASSLAGTGYTF.

The V and J genes are TRBV27 and TRBJ2-2; 9 positions match TRBD2. The CDR3 is made up of 17 amino acids. Germline CDR1 reads MNHEY; CDR2 reads SMNVEV (reference sequence). V lost 1 base, J lost 4 bases, and 7 bases stayed unmatched. As DNA, the CDR3 is TGTGCCAGCAGTTTATATCCTAGCGGGACCACCACCGGGGAGCTGTTTTTT. Translated: CASSLYPSGTTTGELFF.

The rearrangement uses TRBV4-1 and TRBJ2-5; 11 nucleotides match TRBD2. V dropped 3 bases and J dropped 0; count of bases not matched to a gene: 3. Germline V CDR1 and CDR2: MGHRA, YSYEKL. The CDR3 is made up of 16 amino acids. CDR3 coding DNA: TGCGCCAGCAGCCAGGTGGGACTAGCGGACCAAGAGACCCAGTACTTC. Translating gives CASSQVGLADQETQYF.

This clone was seen more than once but under ten times. This rearrangement joins TRBV27 to TRBJ2-7; 7 bases agree with TRBD1. The junction had 10 bases not matched to a gene; V was cut back by 3 bases and J by 5 bases. The CDR3 runs to 15 residues. Per germline, CDR1 MNHEY and CDR2 SMNVEV (reference sequence). The CDR3 protein is CASSLGAGTVDEQYF. CDR3 bases: TGTGCCAGCAGTTTGGGCGCCGGGACAGTCGACGAGCAGTACTTC.

This chain's CDR3 is CASSLATQGLFNIQYF. In DNA form, the CDR3 reads TGTGCCAGCAGCTTAGCCACTCAGGGCCTCTTCAACATTCAGTACTTC. The chain has TRBV13 and TRBJ2-4; D may be TRBD1 (5 bases). The V gene lost 1 base and the J gene lost 7 bases, with 17 bases spanning the gap. The CDR3 extends over 16 amino acids. Germline values: CDR1 PRHDT, CDR2 FYEKMQ (reference sequence).

The chain combines TRBV7-3 with TRBJ2-1; 7 bases are a match to TRBD2. Losses at the gene ends were 1 base for V and 7 bases for J; bases not matched to a gene: 13. The length of the CDR3 is 17 residues. CDR1 is SGHTA, CDR2 FQGTGA, per germline. The CDR3 DNA reads TGTGCCAGCAGCTTAAGGGGACCGTCGAGGACTAGTAATGAGCAGTTCTTC. Its translation: CASSLRGPSRTSNEQFF.

The rearrangement uses TRBV5-1 and TRBJ2-7; D not certain. Germline CDR1 reads SGHRS; CDR2 reads YFSETQ. The CDR3 has 14 amino acids. V shed 2 bases and J shed 2 bases, with 11 bases lying between them. CDR3 protein: CASSLPDGPYEQYF. The CDR3 DNA reads TGCGCCAGCAGCTTACCGGACGGCCCCTACGAGCAGTACTTC.

V usage is TRBV13 and J usage is TRBJ2-5; 7 bases are a match to TRBD2. The J call is doubtful: the DNA matches TRBJ2-7 better. The CDR3 is 14 amino acids. CDR1 is PRHDT and CDR2 is FYEKMQ in the germline V gene (reference sequence). The CDR3 nucleotides are TGTGCCAGCAGCTCCCAGCGGGACTCCTACGAGCAGTACTTC. Translated: CASSSQRDSYEQYF.

V gene TRBV27 combines with J gene TRBJ2-1, with 8 bases that match TRBD2. The CDR3 extends over 16 amino acids. The germline V gene encodes CDR1 MNHEY and CDR2 SMNVEV (reference sequence). J gave up 3 bases and V 3 bases, and 7 bases lay outside the gene matches. CDR3 nucleotide sequence: TGTGCCAGCAGTTTGGAGAGCGGGAGTTACTACAATGAGCAGTTCTTC. It translates to CASSLESGSYYNEQFF.

J is TRBJ2-3 and V is TRBV6-5; D gene unclear. The CDR3 consists of 13 residues. Germline CDR1 MNHEY, CDR2 SVGAGI. V lost 5 bases to trimming and J lost 2 bases, with 8 bases between them. In DNA form, the CDR3 reads TGTGCCAGCAGTCCCATAGTCACAGATACGCAGTATTTT. Its translation is CASSPIVTDTQYF.

Written as DNA, the CDR3 is TGTGCCAGCAGCTTGGAAGGGACATACTACAATGAGCAGTTCTTC. Its translation is CASSLEGTYYNEQFF. This rearrangement joins TRBV5-5 to TRBJ2-1; maybe TRBD1 (6 bases). This CDR3 has 15 residues. Germline assignment: CDR1 SGHKS and CDR2 YYEKEE (reference sequence). Trimming took off 0 bases at V and 3 bases at J, with 10 bases between the two ends.

With regard to this clone: Other DNA sequences in the same sample also yield this CDR3. The rearrangement uses TRBV18 and TRBJ2-7, with 7 bases identical to TRBD1. Germline CDR1 is KGHSH and CDR2 is LQKENI. The CDR3 totals 13 residues. Germline trimming cut 3 bases from V and 2 bases from J; bases unmatched to any gene: 1. CDR3 sequence reads: CASSPGTAYEQYF. CDR3 sequence (DNA): TGTGCCAGCTCACCGGGGACAGCCTACGAGCAGTACTTC. Full variable domain (rest looked up from reference TRBV18 and TRBJ2-7): NAGVMQNPRHLVRRRGQEARLRCSPMKGHSHVYWYRQLPEEGLKFMVYLQKENIIDESGMPKERFSAEFPKEGPSILRIQQVVRGDSAAYFCASSPGTAYEQYFGPGTRLTVT.

The rearrangement uses TRBV6-6 and TRBJ2-5; D unresolved. The J call may not be correct, given that the DNA end is closer to TRBJ2-7. This CDR3 is 13 amino acids long. Germline V gives CDR1 MNHNY, CDR2 SVGAGI (reference sequence). The CDR3, as DNA: TGTGCCAGCAGTTCCGATGAGAGCGCCGAGCAGTACTTC. It codes for CASSSDESAEQYF.

This chain uses TRBV2 with TRBJ2-2, with TRBD2 matching 10 bases. This CDR3 is 16 amino acids long. Trimming took 3 bases from V and 2 from J; bases not matched to a gene: 3. Germline V gene lookup returns CDR1 SNHLY and CDR2 FYNNEI. CDR3 loop: CASSDQREGNTGELFF. DNA of the CDR3: TGTGCCAGCAGTGATCAGCGGGAGGGCAACACCGGGGAGCTGTTTTTT.

This chain uses TRBV27 with TRBJ2-3; D gene uncertain. The CDR3 totals 11 residues. V dropped 4 bases and J dropped 7 bases, with 6 bases sitting between them. From germline, CDR1 is MNHEY and CDR2 SMNVEV (reference sequence). The chain's CDR3 is CASSWGNTQYF. Here the CDR3 DNA reads TGTGCCAGCAGTTGGGGTAATACGCAGTATTTT.

V usage is TRBV13 and J usage is TRBJ2-1, with a tentative D call TRBD2 (5 bases). Between the trimmed V and J ends, which lost 3 bases and 3 bases, there was a span of 12 bases. This CDR3 is 15 amino acids long. Germline V gives CDR1 PRHDT, CDR2 FYEKMQ (reference sequence). The CDR3 nucleotides are TGTGCCAGCAGCTTCACGGGGTCGCACTACAATGAGCAGTTCTTC. Translated: CASSFTGSHYNEQFF.

As DNA, the CDR3 is TGTGCCAGCAGCTTGGTGGCCAGGAGGGACGAGCAGTACTTC. It is translated as CASSLVARRDEQYF. The J gene is TRBJ2-7, the V gene TRBV5-6; the D gene is possibly TRBD2 (6 bases). The V end was cut by 0 bases, the J end by 5 bases, with 12 bases between. Per germline, CDR1 SGHDT and CDR2 YYEEEE. There are 14 residues in the CDR3. The full variable domain, rest sourced from reference TRBV5-6 and TRBJ2-7, is DAGVTQSPTHLIKTRGQQVTLRCSPKSGHDTVSWYQQALGQGPQFIFQYYEEEERQRGNFPDRFSGHQFPNYSSELNVNALLLGDSALYLCASSLVARRDEQYFGPGTRLTVT.

The J gene is TRBJ2-7, the V gene TRBV5-4; the D gene is possibly TRBD1 (6 bases). The V end lost 4 bases, the J end lost 7 bases, and 21 bases lay between the germline ends. This CDR3 contains 15 residues. Germline values: CDR1 SGHNT, CDR2 YYREEE (reference sequence). CDR3 region: CASSNRTDRPGEQYF. The DNA for the CDR3 is TGTGCCAGCAGCAACAGGACAGATAGGCCAGGGGAGCAGTACTTC.

Note on this clone: Other DNA sequences in this sample translate to the same CDR3. The chain employs TRBV5-4 and TRBJ2-7; 10 bases align to TRBD1. Trimming removed 4 bases from V and 3 bases from J; junction bases left unmatched: 7. The CDR3 contains 15 residues. The germline V gene has CDR1 SGHNT and CDR2 YYREEE (reference sequence). The CDR3 sequence: CASSQRTGGIYEQYF. In DNA form, the CDR3 reads TGTGCCAGCAGCCAAAGGACAGGGGGGATCTACGAGCAGTACTTC.

The chain recombines TRBV4-1 with TRBJ2-1, with D perhaps TRBD1 or TRBD2 (5 bases each). The CDR3 spans 17 residues. V dropped 0 bases and J dropped 0 bases, with 12 bases sitting between them. Germline V gene lookup returns CDR1 MGHRA and CDR2 YSYEKL. The CDR3 loop is CASSQDRGETSYNEQFF. As DNA, the CDR3 is TGCGCCAGCAGCCAAGATCGGGGCGAGACCTCCTACAATGAGCAGTTCTTC.

This chain joins TRBV27 and TRBJ2-3, with 9 bases matching TRBD2. CDR1 and CDR2 from the germline V gene are MNHEY and SMNVEV (reference sequence). Trimming at V came to 6 bases and at J to 4 bases, leaving 5 bases not matched to a gene. The length of the CDR3 is 14 residues. The CDR3, as DNA: TGTGCCAGCAGAAGGACTAGCGTCGCAGATACGCAGTATTTT. It yields the protein CASRRTSVADTQYF.

The V call is TRBV4-1, the J call TRBJ2-1; 10 bases are a match to TRBD1. V lost 5 bases, J lost 4 bases, and 11 bases stayed unmatched. This CDR3 contains 17 residues. In germline, CDR1 is MGHRA, CDR2 YSYEKL. The CDR3 loop reads CASSTNRDRGLYNEQFF. CDR3 sequence (DNA): TGCGCCAGCAGCACGAACCGGGACAGGGGATTATACAATGAGCAGTTCTTC.

The count of this clone is one. The chain uses TRBV7-9 and TRBJ2-5, with D hard to call. Trimming cost V 3 bases and J 2 bases, with 10 bases left between them. From germline, CDR1 is SEHNR and CDR2 FQNEAQ (reference sequence). The CDR3 sequence is 14 residues long. The CDR3 spells CASSFDLRQETQYF. CDR3 DNA: TGTGCCAGCAGCTTTGATTTAAGGCAAGAGACCCAGTACTTC.

A note on this clone: This CDR3 is also generated by other DNA sequences in the sample. The chain uses TRBV29-1 and TRBJ2-1, with D tentatively TRBD1 (5 bases). This CDR3 has 11 amino acids. V was pared by 3 bases and J by 5 bases, with 5 bases between. Germline V gene data show CDR1 as SQVTM and CDR2 as ANQGSEA. The CDR3 DNA sequence: TGCAGCGTTGACAGGGACAATGAGCAGTTCTTC. Its translation: CSVDRDNEQFF.

The chain employs TRBV13 and TRBJ2-5; 8 positions match TRBD2. Unmatched junction bases numbered 14, after V lost 3 bases and J lost 2 bases. The CDR3 extends over 18 amino acids. Looked up from germline, CDR1 is PRHDT and CDR2 is FYEKMQ (reference sequence). This CDR3 reads CASSFLGEAGGEQETQYF. CDR3 bases: TGTGCCAGCAGCTTCCTCGGGGAGGCCGGGGGGGAACAAGAGACCCAGTACTTC.

V and J are TRBV7-8 and TRBJ1-2; 12 nucleotides align to TRBD1. Trimming took 5 bases from V and 7 from J; bases not matched to a gene: 5. The CDR3 consists of 14 residues. Germline values: CDR1 SGHVS, CDR2 FQNEAQ. DNA of the CDR3: TGTGCCAGCAGCGCGGGACAGGGGGCCTTTGGCTACACCTTC. Protein: CASSAGQGAFGYTF. Variable domain in full (rest from reference TRBV7-8 and TRBJ1-2): GAGVSQSPRYKVAKRGQDVALRCDPISGHVSLFWYQQALGQGPEFLTYFQNEAQLDKSGLPSDRFFAERPEGSVSTLKIQRTQQEDSAVYLCASSAGQGAFGYTFGSGTRLTVV.